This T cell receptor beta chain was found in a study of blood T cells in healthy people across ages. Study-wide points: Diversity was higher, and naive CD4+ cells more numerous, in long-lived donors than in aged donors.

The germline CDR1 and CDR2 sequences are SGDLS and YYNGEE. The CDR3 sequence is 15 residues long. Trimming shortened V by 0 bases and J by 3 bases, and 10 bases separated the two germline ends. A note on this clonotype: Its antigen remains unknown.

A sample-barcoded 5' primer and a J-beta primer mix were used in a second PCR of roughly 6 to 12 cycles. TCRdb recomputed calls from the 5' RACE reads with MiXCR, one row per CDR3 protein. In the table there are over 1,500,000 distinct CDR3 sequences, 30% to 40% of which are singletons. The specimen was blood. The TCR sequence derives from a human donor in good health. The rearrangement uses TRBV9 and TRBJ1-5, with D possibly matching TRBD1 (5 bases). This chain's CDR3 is CASSVGGNPNQPQHF. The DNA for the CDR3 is TGTGCCAGCAGCGTAGGGGGGAATCCCAATCAGCCCCAGCATTTT.